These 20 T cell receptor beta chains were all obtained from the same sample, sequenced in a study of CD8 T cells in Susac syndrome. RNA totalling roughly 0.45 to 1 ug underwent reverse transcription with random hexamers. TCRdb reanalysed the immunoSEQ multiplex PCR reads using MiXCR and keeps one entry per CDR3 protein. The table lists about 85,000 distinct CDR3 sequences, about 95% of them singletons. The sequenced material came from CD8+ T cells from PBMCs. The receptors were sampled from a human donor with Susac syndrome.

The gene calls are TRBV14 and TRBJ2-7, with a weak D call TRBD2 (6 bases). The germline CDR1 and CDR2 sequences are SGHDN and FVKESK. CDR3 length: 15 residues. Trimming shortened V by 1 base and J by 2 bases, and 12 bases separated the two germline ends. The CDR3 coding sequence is TGTGCCAGCAGCCAAGGGGGAGGCCTTCCCTACGAGCAGTACTTC. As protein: CASSQGGGLPYEQYF.

In DNA form, the CDR3 reads TGCGCCAGCAGCCGAGCTTATTCGGGACTAGCTTACAATGAGCAGTTCTTC. This gives the protein CASSRAYSGLAYNEQFF. The chain uses TRBV4-3 and TRBJ2-1; 9 bases are a match to TRBD2. The germline V gene has CDR1 LGHNA and CDR2 YSLEER. J lost 4 bases, V lost 4 bases, and 11 bases had no gene match. This CDR3 has 17 residues.

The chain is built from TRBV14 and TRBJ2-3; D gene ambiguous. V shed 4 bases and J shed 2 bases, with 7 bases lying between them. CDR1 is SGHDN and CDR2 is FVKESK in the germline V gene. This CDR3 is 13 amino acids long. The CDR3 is CASSLVFTDTQYF. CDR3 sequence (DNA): TGTGCCAGCAGCCTAGTTTTCACAGATACGCAGTATTTT.

The CDR3 DNA reads as TGTGCCAGCAGCTTGCAGGGGATTCTCTATGGCTACACCTTC. Its protein is CASSLQGILYGYTF. V usage is TRBV5-6 and J usage is TRBJ1-2; D may be TRBD1 (6 bases). CDR1 and CDR2 from the germline V gene are SGHDT and YYEEEE. The CDR3 contains 14 residues. V lost 1 base, J lost 4 bases, and 11 bases lay in between.

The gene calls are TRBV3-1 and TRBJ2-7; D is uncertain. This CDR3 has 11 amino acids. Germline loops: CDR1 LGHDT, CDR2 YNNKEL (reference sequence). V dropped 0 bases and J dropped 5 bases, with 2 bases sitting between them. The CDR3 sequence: CASSQDHEQYF. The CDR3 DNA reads TGTGCCAGCAGCCAAGATCACGAGCAGTACTTC.

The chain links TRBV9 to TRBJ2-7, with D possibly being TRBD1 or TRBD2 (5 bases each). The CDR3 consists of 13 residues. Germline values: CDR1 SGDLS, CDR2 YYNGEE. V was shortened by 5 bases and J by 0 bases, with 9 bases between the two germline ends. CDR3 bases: TGTGCCAGCAGTGTGGGGGTCTCCTACGAGCAGTACTTC. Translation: CASSVGVSYEQYF.

CDR3 coding DNA: TGTGCCAGTAGTATTGAGCGCGGGGGGATGGATGAGCAGTTCTTC. It encodes CASSIERGGMDEQFF. The rearrangement links TRBV19 to TRBJ2-1, with 8 bases matching TRBD2. The CDR3 totals 15 residues. V lost 3 bases and J lost 8; bases outside the gene matches: 9. Germline CDR1 is LNHDA and CDR2 is SQIVND (reference sequence).

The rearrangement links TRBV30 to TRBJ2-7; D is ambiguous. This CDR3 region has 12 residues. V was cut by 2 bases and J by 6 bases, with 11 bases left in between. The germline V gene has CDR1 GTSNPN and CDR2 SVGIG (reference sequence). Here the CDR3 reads CAWSTGAGEQYF. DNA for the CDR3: TGTGCCTGGAGTACTGGAGCCGGCGAGCAGTACTTC.

In DNA form, the CDR3 reads TGTGCCAGCAGCGTAGAGGGGGCCGGAGGGAATGAGCAGTTCTTC. Protein: CASSVEGAGGNEQFF. V and J are TRBV9 and TRBJ2-1; D may be TRBD1 (7 bases). Germline CDR1 reads SGDLS; CDR2 reads YYNGEE. V lost 0 bases, J lost 7 bases, and 14 bases lay in between. The length of the CDR3 is 15 residues.

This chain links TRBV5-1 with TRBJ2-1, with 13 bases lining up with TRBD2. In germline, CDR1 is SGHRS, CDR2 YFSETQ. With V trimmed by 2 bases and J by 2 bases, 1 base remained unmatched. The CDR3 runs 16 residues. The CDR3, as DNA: TGCGCCAGCAGCTTCGGGACTAGCGGGACCTACAATGAGCAGTTCTTC. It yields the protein CASSFGTSGTYNEQFF.

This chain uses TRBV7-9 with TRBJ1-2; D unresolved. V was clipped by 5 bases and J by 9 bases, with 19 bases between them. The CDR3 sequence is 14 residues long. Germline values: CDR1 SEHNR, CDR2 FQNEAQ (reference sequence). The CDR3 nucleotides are TGTGCCAGCAGCGCTGGGTCTATGACTCTGAGCTACACCTTC. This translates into CASSAGSMTLSYTF.

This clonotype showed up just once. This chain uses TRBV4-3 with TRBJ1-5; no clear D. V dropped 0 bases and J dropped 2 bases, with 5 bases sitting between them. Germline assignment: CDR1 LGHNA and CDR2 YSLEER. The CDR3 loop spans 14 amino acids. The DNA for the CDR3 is TGCGCCAGCAGCCAAGATTGGGGCAATCAGCCCCAGCATTTT. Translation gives CASSQDWGNQPQHF.

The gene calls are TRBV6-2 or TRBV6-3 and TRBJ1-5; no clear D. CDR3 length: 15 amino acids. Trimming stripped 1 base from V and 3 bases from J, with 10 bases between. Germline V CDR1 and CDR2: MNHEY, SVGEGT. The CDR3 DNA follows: TGTGCCAGCAGTTACTTGAGGGCCAACAATCAGCCCCAGCATTTT. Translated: CASSYLRANNQPQHF.

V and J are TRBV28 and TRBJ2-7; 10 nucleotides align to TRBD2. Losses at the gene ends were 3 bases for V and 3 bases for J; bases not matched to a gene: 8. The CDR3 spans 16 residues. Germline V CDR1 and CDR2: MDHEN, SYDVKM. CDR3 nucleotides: TGTGCCAGCAGTTTCCCCTCGGCTAGCGGGGGCTACGAGCAGTACTTC. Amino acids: CASSFPSASGGYEQYF.

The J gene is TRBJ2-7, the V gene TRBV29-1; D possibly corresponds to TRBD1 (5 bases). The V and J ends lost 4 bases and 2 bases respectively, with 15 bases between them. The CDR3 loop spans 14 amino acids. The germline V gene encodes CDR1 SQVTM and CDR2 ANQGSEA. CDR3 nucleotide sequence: TGCAGCGTTGTGGACACCCTTAAGACCTACGAGCAGTACTTC. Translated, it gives CSVVDTLKTYEQYF.

The CDR3 region is CASSLVLGKLNEQFF. In nucleotides, the CDR3 is TGTGCCAGCAGTTTGGTCCTTGGGAAATTGAATGAGCAGTTCTTC. V and J are TRBV12-3 or TRBV12-4 and TRBJ2-1; unclear D gene. The ends were cut back, 3 bases at V and 7 bases at J, with 16 bases in the middle. The CDR3 runs to 15 residues.

The CDR3: CASIIGRVGETQYF. The CDR3 nucleotides are TGTGCCAGCATTATCGGGAGGGTTGGAGAGACCCAGTACTTC. The chain links TRBV2 to TRBJ2-5, with 8 bases aligning to TRBD2. The ends lost 7 bases at V and 4 bases at J; junction bases unmatched: 8. The CDR3 has 14 amino acids. The germline gives CDR1 SNHLY, CDR2 FYNNEI.

CDR3 nucleotides: TGCAGTGCTCCCAACAGGGGGCGAGGAGAGCAGTACTTC. The encoded protein is CSAPNRGRGEQYF. This rearrangement joins TRBV20-1 to TRBJ2-7; 9 bases align to TRBD1. This CDR3 has 13 amino acids. With 5 bases clipped from V and 7 bases from J, the junction kept 9 bases outside the gene matches. CDR1 is DFQATT and CDR2 is SNEGSKA in the germline V gene (reference sequence).

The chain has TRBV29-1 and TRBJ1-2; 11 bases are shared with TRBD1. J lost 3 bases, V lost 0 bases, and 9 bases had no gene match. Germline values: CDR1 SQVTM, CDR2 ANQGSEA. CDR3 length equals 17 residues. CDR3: CSVEDRLGDRGDYGYTF. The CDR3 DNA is TGCAGCGTTGAAGATCGACTGGGGGACAGGGGGGACTATGGCTACACCTTC.

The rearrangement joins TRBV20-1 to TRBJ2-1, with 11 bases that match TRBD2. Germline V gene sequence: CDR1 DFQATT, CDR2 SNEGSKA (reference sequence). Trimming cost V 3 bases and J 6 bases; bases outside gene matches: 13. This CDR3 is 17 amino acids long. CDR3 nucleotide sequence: TGCAGTGCTAGCGGAGGTCTTAGCGGGAGGGCCTCCAATGAGCAGTTCTTC. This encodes CSASGGLSGRASNEQFF.